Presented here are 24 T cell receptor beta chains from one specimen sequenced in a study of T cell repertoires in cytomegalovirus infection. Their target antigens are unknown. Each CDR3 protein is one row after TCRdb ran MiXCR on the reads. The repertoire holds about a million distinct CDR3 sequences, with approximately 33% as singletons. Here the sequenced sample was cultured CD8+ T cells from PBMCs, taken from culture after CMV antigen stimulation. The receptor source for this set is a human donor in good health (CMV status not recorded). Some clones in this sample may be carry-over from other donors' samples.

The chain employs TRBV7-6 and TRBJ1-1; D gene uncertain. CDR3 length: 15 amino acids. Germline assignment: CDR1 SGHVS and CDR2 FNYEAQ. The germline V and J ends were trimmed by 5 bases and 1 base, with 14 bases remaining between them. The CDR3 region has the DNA TGTGCCAGCAGCGCCGAACGGTCCCCGAACACTGAAGCTTTCTTT. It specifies CASSAERSPNTEAFF.

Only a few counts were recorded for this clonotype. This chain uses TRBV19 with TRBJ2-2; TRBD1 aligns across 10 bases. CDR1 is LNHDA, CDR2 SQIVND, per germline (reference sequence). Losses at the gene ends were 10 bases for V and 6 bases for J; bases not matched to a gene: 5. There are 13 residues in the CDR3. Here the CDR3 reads CATQGQGPGELFF. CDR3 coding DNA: TGTGCCACCCAGGGACAGGGGCCCGGGGAGCTGTTTTTT.

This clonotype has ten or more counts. The CDR3 coding sequence is TGTGCCAGCAGCACGACGGACCTACTTGAGCAGTACTTC. Protein sequence: CASSTTDLLEQYF. The J gene is TRBJ2-7, the V gene TRBV7-9; D remains unclear. The CDR3 has 13 amino acids. V was clipped by 5 bases and J by 7 bases, with 15 bases between them. Germline lookup yields CDR1 SEHNR and CDR2 FQNEAQ (reference sequence).

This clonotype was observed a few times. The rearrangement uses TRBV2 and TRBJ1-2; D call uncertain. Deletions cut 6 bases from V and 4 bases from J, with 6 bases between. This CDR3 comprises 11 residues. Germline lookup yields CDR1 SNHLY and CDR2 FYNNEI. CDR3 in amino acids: CASRSFYGYTF. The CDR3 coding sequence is TGTGCCAGCAGAAGCTTCTATGGCTACACCTTC.

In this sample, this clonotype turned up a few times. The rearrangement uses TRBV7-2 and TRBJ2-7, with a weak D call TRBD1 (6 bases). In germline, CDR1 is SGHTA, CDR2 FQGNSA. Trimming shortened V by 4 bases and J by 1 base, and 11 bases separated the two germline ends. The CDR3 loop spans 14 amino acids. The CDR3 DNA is TGTGCCAGCAGCTCTCCGACAGGTTCCTACGAGCAGTACGTC. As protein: CASSSPTGSYEQYV.

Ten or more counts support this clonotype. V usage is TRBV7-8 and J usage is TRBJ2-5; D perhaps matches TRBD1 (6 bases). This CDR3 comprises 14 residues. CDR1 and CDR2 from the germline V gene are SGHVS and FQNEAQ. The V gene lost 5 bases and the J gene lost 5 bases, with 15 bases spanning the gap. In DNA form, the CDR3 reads TGTGCCAGCAGCCCTGACGCAGGGGAGGAGACCCAGTACTTC. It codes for CASSPDAGEETQYF. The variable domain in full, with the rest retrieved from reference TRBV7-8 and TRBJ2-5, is GAGVSQSPRYKVAKRGQDVALRCDPISGHVSLFWYQQALGQGPEFLTYFQNEAQLDKSGLPSDRFFAERPEGSVSTLKIQRTQQEDSAVYLCASSPDAGEETQYFGPGTRLLVL.

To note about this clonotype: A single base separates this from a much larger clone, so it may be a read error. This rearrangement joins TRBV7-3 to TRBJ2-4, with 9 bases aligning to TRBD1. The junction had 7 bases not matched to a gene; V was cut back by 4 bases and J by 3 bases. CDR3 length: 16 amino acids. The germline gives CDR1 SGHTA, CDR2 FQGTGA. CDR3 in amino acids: CASSSRDRDDKNIQYF. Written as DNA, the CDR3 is TGTGCCAGCAGCTCTCGGGACAGGGATGACAAAAACATTCAGTACTTC.

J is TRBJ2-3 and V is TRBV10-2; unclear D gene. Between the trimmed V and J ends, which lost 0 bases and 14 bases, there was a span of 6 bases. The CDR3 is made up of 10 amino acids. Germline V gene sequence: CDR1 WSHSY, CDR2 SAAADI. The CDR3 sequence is CASSESTSYF. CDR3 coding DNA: TGCGCCAGCAGTGAGTCGACCTCGTATTTT.

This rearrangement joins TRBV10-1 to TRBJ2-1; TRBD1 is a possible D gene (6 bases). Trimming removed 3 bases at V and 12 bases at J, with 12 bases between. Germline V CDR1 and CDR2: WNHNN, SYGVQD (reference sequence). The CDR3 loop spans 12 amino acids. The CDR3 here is CASSERGKGQFF. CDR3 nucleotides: TGCGCCAGCAGTGAAAGGGGGAAAGGGCAGTTCTTC.

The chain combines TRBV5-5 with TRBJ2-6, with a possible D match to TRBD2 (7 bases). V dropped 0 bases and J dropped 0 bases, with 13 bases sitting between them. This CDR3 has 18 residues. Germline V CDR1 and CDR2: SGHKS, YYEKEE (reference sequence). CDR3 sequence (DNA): TGTGCCAGCAGCTTGGAGGGGGACTACCCCTCTGGGGCCAACGTCCTGACTTTC. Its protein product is CASSLEGDYPSGANVLTF.

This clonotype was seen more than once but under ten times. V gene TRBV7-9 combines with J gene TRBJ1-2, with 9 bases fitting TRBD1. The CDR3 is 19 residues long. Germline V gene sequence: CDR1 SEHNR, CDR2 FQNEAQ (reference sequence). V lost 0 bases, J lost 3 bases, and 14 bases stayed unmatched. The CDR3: CASSLAKDRGFYLDYGYTF. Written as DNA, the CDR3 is TGTGCCAGCAGCTTAGCGAAGGACAGGGGCTTCTACCTAGACTATGGCTACACCTTC.

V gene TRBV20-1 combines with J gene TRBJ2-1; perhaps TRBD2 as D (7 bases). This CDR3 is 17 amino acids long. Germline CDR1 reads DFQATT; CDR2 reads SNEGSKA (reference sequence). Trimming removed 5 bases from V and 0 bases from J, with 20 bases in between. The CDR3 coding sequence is TGCAGTGCTGGAGGGGGGGGGCGCATATACTCCTACAATGAGCAGTTCTTC. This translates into CSAGGGGRIYSYNEQFF.

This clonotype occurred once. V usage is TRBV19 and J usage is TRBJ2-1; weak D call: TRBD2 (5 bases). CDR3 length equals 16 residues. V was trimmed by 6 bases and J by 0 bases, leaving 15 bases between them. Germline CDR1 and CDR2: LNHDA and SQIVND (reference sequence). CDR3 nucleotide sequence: TGTGCCAGTAGATCGGACCCTGGGAGCTCCTACAATGAGCAGTTCTTC. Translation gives CASRSDPGSSYNEQFF.

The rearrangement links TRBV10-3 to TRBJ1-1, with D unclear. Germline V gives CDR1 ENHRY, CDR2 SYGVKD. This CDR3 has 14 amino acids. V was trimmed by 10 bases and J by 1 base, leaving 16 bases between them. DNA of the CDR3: TGTGCCACCAGCGAGGTACAGCGGAACACTGAAGCTTTCTTT. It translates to CATSEVQRNTEAFF.

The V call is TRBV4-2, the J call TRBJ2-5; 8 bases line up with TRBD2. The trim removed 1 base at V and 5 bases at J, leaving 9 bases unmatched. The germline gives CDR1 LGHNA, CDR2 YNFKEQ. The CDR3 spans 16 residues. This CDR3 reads CASSQGGLAGIETQYF. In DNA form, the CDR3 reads TGTGCCAGCAGCCAAGGAGGATTAGCGGGGATTGAGACCCAGTACTTC.

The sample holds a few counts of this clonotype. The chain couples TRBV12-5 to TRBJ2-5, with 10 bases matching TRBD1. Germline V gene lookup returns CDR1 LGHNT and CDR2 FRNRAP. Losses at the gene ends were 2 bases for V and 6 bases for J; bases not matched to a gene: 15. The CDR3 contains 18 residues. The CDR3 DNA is TGTGCTAGTGGTTTGTTCTTGTTACCGGGACAGGGGTCTCAGACCCAGTACTTC. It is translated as CASGLFLLPGQGSQTQYF.

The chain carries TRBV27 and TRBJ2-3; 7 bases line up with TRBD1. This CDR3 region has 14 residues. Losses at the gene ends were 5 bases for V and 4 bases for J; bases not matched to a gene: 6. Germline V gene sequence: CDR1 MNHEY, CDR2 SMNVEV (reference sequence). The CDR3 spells CASSPGQLSDTQYF. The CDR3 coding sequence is TGTGCCAGCAGTCCGGGACAGCTTTCAGATACGCAGTATTTT.

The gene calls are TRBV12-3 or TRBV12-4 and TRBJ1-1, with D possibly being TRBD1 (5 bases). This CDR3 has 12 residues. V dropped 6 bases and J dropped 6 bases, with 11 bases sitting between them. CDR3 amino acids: CASSYGGSEAFF. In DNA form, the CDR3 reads TGTGCCAGCAGCTACGGGGGATCTGAAGCTTTCTTT.

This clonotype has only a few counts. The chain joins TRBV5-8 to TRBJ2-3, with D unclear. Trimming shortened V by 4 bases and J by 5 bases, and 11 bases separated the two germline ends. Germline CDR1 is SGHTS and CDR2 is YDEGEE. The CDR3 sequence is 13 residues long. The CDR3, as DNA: TGTGCCAGCAGCGTAACAGTGAGAGATACGCAGTATTTT. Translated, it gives CASSVTVRDTQYF.

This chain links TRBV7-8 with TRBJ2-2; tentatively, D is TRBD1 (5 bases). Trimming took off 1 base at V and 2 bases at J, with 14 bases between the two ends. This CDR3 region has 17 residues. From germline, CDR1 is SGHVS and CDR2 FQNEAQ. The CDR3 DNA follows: TGTGCCAGCAGCTTAGTCCCGTCCAGGGTCAACACCGGGGAGCTGTTTTTT. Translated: CASSLVPSRVNTGELFF.

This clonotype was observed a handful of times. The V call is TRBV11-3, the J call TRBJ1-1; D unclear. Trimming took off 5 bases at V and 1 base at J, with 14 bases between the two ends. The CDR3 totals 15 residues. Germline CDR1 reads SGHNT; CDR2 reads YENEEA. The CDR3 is CASSPRSGENTEAFF. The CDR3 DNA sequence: TGTGCCAGCAGCCCCCGATCGGGTGAGAACACTGAAGCTTTCTTT.

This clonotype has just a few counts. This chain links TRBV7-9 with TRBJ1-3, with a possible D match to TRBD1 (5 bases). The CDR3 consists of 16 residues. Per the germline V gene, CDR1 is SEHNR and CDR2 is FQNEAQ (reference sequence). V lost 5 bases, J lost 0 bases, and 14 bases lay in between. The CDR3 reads CASSLQQASSGNTIYF. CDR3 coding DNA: TGTGCCAGCAGCCTACAACAGGCCTCCTCTGGAAACACCATATATTTT.

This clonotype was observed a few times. The CDR3 loop reads CASSVETSADTQYF. The DNA for the CDR3 is TGTGCCAGCAGCGTTGAGACTAGCGCAGATACGCAGTATTTT. The chain joins TRBV9 to TRBJ2-3; 8 bases match TRBD2. The CDR3 has 14 residues. Germline V gene lookup returns CDR1 SGDLS and CDR2 YYNGEE. The junction had 3 bases not matched to a gene; V was cut back by 2 bases and J by 4 bases.

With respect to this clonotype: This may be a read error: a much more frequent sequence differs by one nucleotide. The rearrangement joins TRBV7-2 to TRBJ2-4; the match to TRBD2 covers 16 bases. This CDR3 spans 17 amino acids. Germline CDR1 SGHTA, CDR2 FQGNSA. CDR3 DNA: TGTGCCAGCAGCTTGGGGACTAGCGGGGGGGCCATAAACATTCAGTACTTC. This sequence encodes CASSLGTSGGAINIQYF.